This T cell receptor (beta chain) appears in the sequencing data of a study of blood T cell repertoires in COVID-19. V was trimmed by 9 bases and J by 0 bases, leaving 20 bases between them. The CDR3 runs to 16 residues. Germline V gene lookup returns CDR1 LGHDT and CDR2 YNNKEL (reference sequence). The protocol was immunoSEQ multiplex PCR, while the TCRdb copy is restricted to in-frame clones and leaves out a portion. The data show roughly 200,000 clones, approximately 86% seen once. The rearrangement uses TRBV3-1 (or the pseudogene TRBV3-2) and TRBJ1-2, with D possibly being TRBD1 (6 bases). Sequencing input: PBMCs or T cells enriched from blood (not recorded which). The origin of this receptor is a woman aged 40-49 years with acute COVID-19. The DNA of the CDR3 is TGTGCCAGTCGCGGTTATGGGGGCTTAGCTAACTATGGCTACACCTTC. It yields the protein CASRGYGGLANYGYTF.